Included here is one T cell receptor (beta chain) sequence, with context. Its antigen remains unidentified. The same CDR3 also results from other DNA sequences found in this sample. The data were taken from a study of cytomegalovirus exposure and HLA in healthy donors. Primers: 60 Vbeta forward and 13 Jbeta reverse. The repertoire was sequenced with immunoSEQ multiplex PCR; TCRdb's copy has only in-frame clones and lacks some. The sample holds about 110,000 clones, around 75% seen once. Study-level points and caveats: An apparent linkage of common viral pathogens to several of the most significant clusters emerged in a later analysis.

Germline values: CDR1 SNHLY, CDR2 FYNNEI. CDR3 length: 12 residues. V was shortened by 7 bases and J by 4 bases, with 10 bases between the two germline ends. The gene calls are TRBV2 and TRBJ1-2; D may be TRBD1 (5 bases). This receptor was obtained from a young woman in good health and CMV-seronegative. The specimen sequenced was PBMCs. DNA for the CDR3: TGTGCCAGCAATCGAGACAGCTATGGCTACACCTTC. It encodes CASNRDSYGYTF.